The 19 T cell receptor beta chains in this list originate from one sample, sequenced in a study of blood T cells in healthy people across ages (dated by TCRdb to between 2015 and 2017). Libraries came from 5' RACE. The data were produced on an Illumina HiSeq 2500. The second PCR ran for about 7 to 11 cycles and used a J-beta primer mix along with a sample-barcoded 5' primer. TCRdb trimmed the raw reads at Q25, called clones with MiXCR and kept productive beta chains. Every entry covers one CDR3 protein and lists the most common genes and DNA from its rows. Within this sample are around 1,100,000 distinct CDR3 sequences, with roughly two fifths of them counted one time only. 13% of the sample is held by the ten biggest clonotypes. The material sequenced was blood. The receptors were gathered from a man between 18 and 29 years old in good health.

The chain uses TRBV20-1 and TRBJ2-2; possibly TRBD1 for D (6 bases). V was cut by 6 bases and J by 1 base, with 30 bases left in between. Germline values: CDR1 DFQATT, CDR2 SNEGSKA (reference sequence). The CDR3 covers 20 residues. The CDR3 nucleotides read TGCAGTGCCAGCGAACTCGCGAACTGGACAGAGATCAAGAACACCGGGGAGCTGTTTTTT. This gives the protein CSASELANWTEIKNTGELFF.

The chain combines TRBV7-9 with TRBJ2-3; 9 positions match TRBD2. Unmatched junction bases numbered 3, after V lost 5 bases and J lost 3 bases. The CDR3 runs to 14 residues. From germline, CDR1 is SEHNR and CDR2 FQNEAQ (reference sequence). For the CDR3, the DNA is TGTGCCAGCAGCGAGCGGGGGGATACAGATACGCAGTATTTT. Translating gives CASSERGDTDTQYF.

This rearrangement joins TRBV5-1 to TRBJ1-4, with 9 bases matching TRBD1. Trimming took 2 bases from V and 4 from J; bases not matched to a gene: 6. This CDR3 spans 16 amino acids. Per the germline V gene, CDR1 is SGHRS and CDR2 is YFSETQ. The CDR3: CASSFRGTGNNEKLFF. The DNA for the CDR3 is TGCGCCAGCAGCTTCCGCGGGACAGGGAATAATGAAAAACTGTTTTTT.

This chain joins TRBV28 and TRBJ2-2; 8 nucleotides line up with TRBD1. Germline trimming cut 5 bases from V and 7 bases from J; bases unmatched to any gene: 6. The germline CDR1 and CDR2 sequences are MDHEN and SYDVKM. This CDR3 spans 14 amino acids. CDR3 sequence: CASSPDRGHGELFF. CDR3 nucleotides: TGTGCCAGCAGTCCCGACAGGGGACACGGGGAGCTGTTTTTT. Full variable domain (missing parts from reference TRBV28 and TRBJ2-2): DVKVTQSSRYLVKRTGEKVFLECVQDMDHENMFWYRQDPGLGLRLIYFSYDVKMKEKGDIPEGYSVSREKKERFSLILESASTNQTSMYLCASSPDRGHGELFFGEGSRLTVL.

The chain carries TRBV12-5 and TRBJ2-5; D might be TRBD1 (6 bases). Between the trimmed V and J ends, which lost 6 bases and 8 bases, there was a span of 16 bases. The CDR3 contains 13 residues. Germline assignment: CDR1 LGHNT and CDR2 FRNRAP. The CDR3 is CASGPTPGVTQYF. DNA of the CDR3: TGTGCTAGTGGGCCGACCCCAGGGGTTACCCAGTACTTC.

The sample holds a few counts of this clonotype. The chain joins TRBV7-2 to TRBJ1-2; maybe TRBD1 (5 bases). Germline CDR1 is SGHTA and CDR2 is FQGNSA. V gave up 1 base and J gave up 3 bases, with 12 bases separating them. The CDR3 length is 15 residues. The CDR3 sequence: CASSLDVGLDYGYTF. CDR3 nucleotide sequence: TGTGCCAGCAGCTTAGATGTGGGGCTCGACTATGGCTACACCTTC. The whole variable domain, remainder taken from reference TRBV7-2 and TRBJ1-2, is GAGVSQSPSNKVTEKGKDVELRCDPISGHTALYWYRQSLGQGLEFLIYFQGNSAPDKSGLPSDRFSAERTGGSVSTLTIQRTQQEDSAVYLCASSLDVGLDYGYTFGSGTRLTVV.

The chain has TRBV7-3 and TRBJ2-4, with TRBD2 as a possible D gene (5 bases). This CDR3 is built from 17 residues. Germline V gene data show CDR1 as SGHTA and CDR2 as FQGTGA. Trimming removed 0 bases from V and 4 bases from J, with 16 bases in between. CDR3 nucleotides: TGTGCCAGCAGCTTAACCTCATCGGGGAATTTGAAAAACATTCAGTACTTC. Translation: CASSLTSSGNLKNIQYF. Filled out from reference TRBV7-3 and TRBJ2-4, the complete variable domain reads GAGVSQTPSNKVTEKGKYVELRCDPISGHTALYWYRQSLGQGPEFLIYFQGTGAADDSGLPNDRFFAVRPEGSVSTLKIQRTERGDSAVYLCASSLTSSGNLKNIQYFGAGTRLSVL.

This clonotype showed up just a few times. This rearrangement joins TRBV19 to TRBJ2-7, with a tentative D call TRBD1 (6 bases). Per the germline V gene, CDR1 is LNHDA and CDR2 is SQIVND (reference sequence). Trimming left V 5 bases short and J 0 bases short, with 11 bases between. The CDR3 has 14 residues. The CDR3 loop reads CASSPGEYSYEQYF. DNA of the CDR3: TGTGCCAGTAGTCCAGGGGAATACTCCTACGAGCAGTACTTC.

This clonotype was recorded at least ten times. The chain recombines TRBV4-3 with TRBJ1-2; TRBD1 might be the D (5 bases). Germline V gives CDR1 LGHNA, CDR2 YSLEER. The CDR3 extends over 13 amino acids. Trimming shortened V by 0 bases and J by 8 bases, and 10 bases separated the two germline ends. The CDR3 here is CASSQDQGYGYTF. CDR3 coding DNA: TGCGCCAGCAGCCAAGATCAGGGCTACGGCTACACCTTC.

This clonotype was recorded at least ten times. This chain connects TRBV4-1 to TRBJ1-5; D remains ambiguous. Trimming took off 4 bases at V and 2 bases at J, with 21 bases between the two ends. The CDR3 spans 18 residues. Germline CDR1 MGHRA, CDR2 YSYEKL. The CDR3 protein is CASSLLARLGKGNQPQHF. The CDR3 DNA reads as TGCGCCAGCAGCCTCCTTGCCCGACTCGGCAAGGGCAATCAGCCCCAGCATTTT.

The V and J genes are TRBV20-1 and TRBJ2-1; 8 positions match TRBD2. Germline V lookup: CDR1 DFQATT, CDR2 SNEGSKA (reference sequence). The length of the CDR3 is 17 residues. The V and J ends lost 3 bases and 3 bases, in that order; junction bases with no gene match: 13. In DNA form, the CDR3 reads TGCAGTGCTAGGCCCGCCCCCACTAGCGGTAGCTACAATGAGCAGTTCTTC. The encoded protein is CSARPAPTSGSYNEQFF.

The CDR3, as DNA: TGTGCCAGCAGCTCCCGACAGGTCTCCTACGAGCAGTACTTC. It specifies CASSSRQVSYEQYF. This rearrangement joins TRBV7-8 to TRBJ2-7; D perhaps matches TRBD1 (6 bases). The germline V and J ends were trimmed by 4 bases and 0 bases, with 10 bases remaining between them. CDR3 length equals 14 residues. The germline V gene has CDR1 SGHVS and CDR2 FQNEAQ.

This clonotype was found a few times. CDR3 in DNA: TGTGCCAGCCGAAGCGGGGGGGCCGGCAATGAGCAGTTCTTC. Residues: CASRSGGAGNEQFF. The chain uses TRBV25-1 and TRBJ2-1; 10 bases line up with TRBD2. V lost 8 bases and J lost 6; bases outside the gene matches: 7. This CDR3 is built from 14 residues. CDR1 and CDR2 (germline): MGHDK, SYGVNS.

This clonotype was counted only a few times. The chain has TRBV20-1 and TRBJ2-3; 8 bases match TRBD2. Germline V gene sequence: CDR1 DFQATT, CDR2 SNEGSKA (reference sequence). The CDR3 extends over 11 amino acids. The CDR3 region is CSGGVTDTQYF. The CDR3, as DNA: TGCAGCGGGGGGGTGACAGATACGCAGTATTTT.

This chain uses TRBV20-1 with TRBJ2-3; 10 nucleotides agree with TRBD2. V gave up 6 bases and J gave up 2 bases; unmatched junction bases: 8. Germline loops: CDR1 DFQATT, CDR2 SNEGSKA (reference sequence). CDR3 length: 15 residues. The CDR3 coding sequence is TGCAGTGCGCCACCCGGACTAGCGGACACAGATACGCAGTATTTT. Protein product: CSAPPGLADTDTQYF.

V usage is TRBV6-5 and J usage is TRBJ2-2; D not certain. CDR3 length: 16 residues. V lost 0 bases, J lost 5 bases, and 13 bases lay in between. Germline lookup yields CDR1 MNHEY and CDR2 SVGAGI. Here the CDR3 DNA reads TGTGCCAGCAGTTACTCGGCGGAAGGGAAGACCGGGGAGCTGTTTTTT. Translating it yields CASSYSAEGKTGELFF.

This clonotype has more than one count but fewer than ten. The rearrangement uses TRBV7-2 and TRBJ1-2; possibly TRBD1 for D (6 bases). This CDR3 region has 15 residues. Trimming pared 4 bases from V and 6 bases from J, leaving 18 bases between. Germline V gives CDR1 SGHTA, CDR2 FQGNSA. The CDR3 here is CASSSWGPGENGYTF. CDR3 coding DNA: TGTGCCAGCAGCTCATGGGGCCCAGGGGAGAATGGCTACACCTTC.

The J gene is TRBJ1-6, the V gene TRBV6-5; D gene unclear. CDR1 and CDR2 (germline): MNHEY, SVGAGI. V lost 7 bases and J lost 4, with 5 bases in between. The CDR3 has 12 residues. DNA for the CDR3: TGTGCCAGCATGAATTATAATTCACCCCTCCACTTT. This codes for CASMNYNSPLHF.

In this sample, this clonotype turned up a few times. The chain combines TRBV20-1 with TRBJ2-5; no definite D call. The germline CDR1 and CDR2 sequences are DFQATT and SNEGSKA (reference sequence). Trimming cost V 6 bases and J 5 bases, with 16 bases left between them. The length of the CDR3 is 13 residues. The CDR3 region has the DNA TGCAGTGCGACCTCAGGTTACCCCGAGACCCAGTACTTC. It translates to CSATSGYPETQYF.